The rows below give T cell receptor beta chains drawn from one sample of a study of neurological immune-mediated disorders. In TCRdb, the 5' RACE reads were re-called with MiXCR into one record per CDR3 protein. Here the sample spans tens of thousands of distinct CDR3 sequences, approximately 10% being singletons. Sample: PBMCs. All receptors derive from a woman younger than 45 with HTLV-1-associated myelopathy (HAM/TSP). The CDR3 runs from the conserved cysteine through the conserved F or W. The D gene is left open where the match is weak. Clone size is not always given. Where it is, it says once, few, many or a class for expanded clones.

v_call	j_call	clone_size	d_call	cdr3_aa	cdr3_nt
TRBV3-1	TRBJ1-2	many	.	CASSPTLQGNYGYTF	TGTGCCAGCAGCCCCACCTTACAGGGCAACTATGGCTACACCTTC
TRBV7-2	TRBJ2-1	.	TRBD2	CARSEGLADNEQFF	TGTGCCAGAAGTGAGGGACTAGCGGACAATGAGCAGTTCTTC
TRBV29-1	TRBJ2-7	few	.	CSVRDGLVGEQYF	TGCAGCGTGAGGGACGGACTTGTAGGGGAGCAGTACTTC
TRBV12-3/TRBV12-4	TRBJ2-3	many	TRBD2	CASSLSGAGGPTDTQYF	TGTGCCAGCAGTTTAAGTGGCGCGGGGGGCCCCACAGATACGCAGTATTTT
TRBV5-1	TRBJ2-5	.	.	CASRLGKGGETQYF	TGCGCCAGCAGATTGGGAAAGGGAGGCGAGACCCAGTACTTC
TRBV2	TRBJ1-1	.	.	CASSVFRLSDTEAFF	TGTGCCAGCAGTGTCTTTAGGCTTAGCGACACTGAAGCTTTCTTT
TRBV5-1	TRBJ1-6	many	.	CASSALRDTDGTLHF	TGCGCCAGCAGCGCACTCCGGGACACCGACGGCACCCTCCACTTT
TRBV7-9	TRBJ2-5	many	TRBD1	CASAKTGVYQETQYF	TGTGCCAGCGCCAAGACAGGGGTCTACCAAGAGACCCAGTACTTC
TRBV3-1	TRBJ2-7	many	TRBD1	CASSQGRQGIYEQYF	TGTGCCAGCAGCCAAGGACGACAGGGCATCTACGAGCAGTACTTC
TRBV2	TRBJ1-5	many	TRBD1	CASLTWGQGVQPQHF	TGTGCCAGCCTTACGTGGGGACAGGGGGTTCAGCCCCAGCATTTT
TRBV10-3	TRBJ2-3	many	.	CAISLGGGTDTQYF	TGTGCCATCAGTCTCGGTGGGGGCACAGATACGCAGTATTTT
TRBV9	TRBJ2-1	many	TRBD2	CASSVGLNGLAGGNNEQFF	TGTGCCAGCAGCGTAGGGCTCAACGGACTAGCGGGGGGGAACAATGAGCAGTTCTTC
TRBV20-1	TRBJ2-3	many	TRBD2	CSAKERGGTDTQYF	TGCAGTGCTAAAGAGCGGGGGGGCACAGATACGCAGTATTTT
TRBV12-3/TRBV12-4	TRBJ1-2	many	.	CASSLTTTALRGYTF	TGTGCCAGCAGTCTGACGACGACAGCGTTACGTGGCTACACCTTC
TRBV7-2	TRBJ2-1	many	.	CASSPPPPNEQFF	TGTGCCAGCAGCCCTCCCCCCCCCAATGAGCAGTTCTTC
TRBV6-5	TRBJ1-6	many	TRBD1	CASSSKGQPYNSPLHF	TGTGCCAGCAGTTCTAAGGGACAGCCGTATAATTCACCCCTCCACTTT
TRBV7-8	TRBJ2-4	many	TRBD2	CASSSPPGLASFQYF	TGTGCCAGCAGCTCCCCCCCGGGACTAGCAAGTTTTCAGTACTTC
TRBV5-1	TRBJ1-1	many	.	CASSLASGTFSTEAFF	TGCGCCAGCAGCTTGGCATCCGGGACCTTTAGCACTGAAGCTTTCTTT
TRBV6-5	TRBJ1-2	many	TRBD1	CASRATQGGIHGYTF	TGTGCCAGTAGGGCTACGCAGGGGGGGATCCATGGCTACACCTTC
TRBV7-6	TRBJ1-3	many	.	CASSPLGASLYGNTIYF	TGTGCCAGCAGCCCCCTGGGGGCAAGTCTTTATGGAAACACCATATATTTT
TRBV12-3/TRBV12-4	TRBJ2-1	few	TRBD2	CASSLASGYNEQFF	TGTGCCAGCAGTTTGGCTAGCGGATACAATGAGCAGTTCTTC
TRBV6-2/TRBV6-3	TRBJ2-3	many	.	CASSRRRDTDTQYF	TGTGCCAGCAGCCGCCGGCGAGACACAGATACGCAGTATTTT
TRBV20-1	TRBJ2-1	many	.	CSAAVQTYNEQFF	TGCAGTGCAGCCGTACAGACCTACAATGAGCAGTTCTTC
TRBV5-1	TRBJ1-1	medium-sized	TRBD1	CASSLKGQVEAFF	TGCGCCAGCAGCTTAAAAGGACAGGTTGAAGCTTTCTTT
TRBV20-1	TRBJ1-2	many	.	CSAPGFNYGYTF	TGCAGTGCTCCCGGGTTTAACTATGGCTACACCTTC
TRBV7-9	TRBJ1-4	many	TRBD1	CASSSGGQENNEKLFF	TGTGCCAGCAGCTCCGGTGGACAGGAGAATAATGAAAAACTGTTTTTT
TRBV11-2	TRBJ1-2	medium-sized	TRBD1	CASRKPGTADYGYTF	TGTGCCAGCAGAAAACCCGGGACAGCCGACTATGGCTACACCTTC
TRBV20-1	TRBJ1-5	many	.	CSASNPGRSNQPQHF	TGCAGTGCTAGTAACCCGGGTAGGAGCAATCAGCCCCAGCATTTT
TRBV7-6	TRBJ2-1	.	TRBD2	CASSAGESYNEQFF	TGTGCCAGCAGCGCGGGGGAAAGCTACAATGAGCAGTTCTTC
TRBV27	TRBJ1-2	many	TRBD1	CASRATGTGGYGYTF	TGTGCCAGCAGGGCCACCGGGACAGGGGGATATGGCTACACCTTC
TRBV7-2	TRBJ2-7	many	.	CASSLTYEQYF	TGTGCCAGCAGCCTCACCTACGAGCAGTACTTC
TRBV5-1	TRBJ2-7	many	TRBD1	CASSVNEPGQGYEQYF	TGCGCCAGCAGCGTTAACGAACCGGGACAGGGGTACGAGCAGTACTTC
TRBV6-6	TRBJ2-7	many	.	CASSYDSNGYEQYF	TGTGCCAGCAGTTACGACTCGAATGGGTACGAGCAGTACTTC
TRBV20-1	TRBJ1-1	many	.	CSATRYTEAFF	TGCAGTGCTACGAGATACACTGAAGCTTTCTTT
TRBV3-1	TRBJ1-2	.	.	CASSQGQGYGYTF	TGTGCCAGCAGCCAAGGGCAGGGTTACGGCTACACCTTC
TRBV15	TRBJ2-6	many	.	CATSREPSGANVLTF	TGTGCCACCAGCAGAGAACCTTCTGGGGCCAACGTCCTGACTTTC
TRBV20-1	TRBJ2-3	many	.	CSARGRRPSTDTQYF	TGCAGTGCTAGAGGACGCCGACCTAGCACAGATACGCAGTATTTT
TRBV5-1	TRBJ1-1	many	TRBD1	CASSPTGAWTEAFF	TGCGCCAGCAGCCCGACAGGGGCTTGGACTGAAGCTTTCTTT
TRBV5-6	TRBJ2-1	many	.	CASSSYRVGSYNEQFF	TGTGCCAGCAGCTCCTACAGGGTTGGCTCCTACAATGAGCAGTTCTTC
TRBV20-1	TRBJ2-1	many	.	CSARDKARNNEQFF	TGCAGTGCTAGAGATAAAGCGAGAAACAATGAGCAGTTCTTC
TRBV20-1	TRBJ2-3	.	TRBD2	CSAPKGGGSTDTQYF	TGCAGTGCTCCTAAGGGCGGGGGGAGCACAGATACGCAGTATTTT
TRBV9	TRBJ2-3	many	.	CASSRLANVGVNTDTQYF	TGTGCCAGCAGCAGGCTAGCCAACGTGGGGGTTAACACAGATACGCAGTATTTT
TRBV15	TRBJ2-1	many	TRBD2	CATSREGGTSGLSAYNEQFF	TGTGCCACCAGCAGAGAGGGAGGGACTAGCGGACTCTCGGCCTACAATGAGCAGTTCTTC
TRBV5-1	TRBJ2-1	many	TRBD2	CASSLSTPRGGGNEQFF	TGCGCCAGCAGCCTATCAACGCCGCGGGGGGGCGGAAATGAGCAGTTCTTC
TRBV5-1	TRBJ1-6	.	.	CASSLNSYNSPLHF	TGCGCCAGCAGCTTGAACAGTTATAATTCACCCCTCCACTTT
TRBV11-2	TRBJ2-1	many	TRBD2	CASRKLAGDNEQFF	TGTGCCAGCAGAAAACTAGCGGGGGACAATGAGCAGTTCTTC
TRBV15	TRBJ2-3	many	.	CATSRVTDTQYF	TGTGCCACCAGCAGAGTGACAGATACGCAGTATTTT
TRBV20-1	TRBJ1-2	many	.	CSARELGHYGYTF	TGCAGTGCTAGAGAGCTGGGGCACTATGGCTACACCTTC